These 28 T cell receptor beta chains were all obtained from the same sample, sequenced in a study of T cell responses to AZD1222 COVID-19 vaccine. Measured with immunoSEQ multiplex PCR; TCRdb has only the in-frame clones, and not every one. In the table there are roughly 50,000 clones, around 92% of which are singletons. Sequenced material: peripheral blood, taken on day 0 of AZD1222 vaccination. These receptors were obtained from an adult in good health.

The chain joins TRBV29-1 to TRBJ1-2; no definite D call. Trimming stripped 3 bases from V and 1 base from J, with 6 bases between. The CDR3 sequence is 12 residues long. Germline V lookup: CDR1 SQVTM, CDR2 ANQGSEA. CDR3 DNA: TGCAGCGTTGAGGTCTTTAACTATGGCTACACCTTC. It specifies CSVEVFNYGYTF.

This sequence joins TRBV2 and TRBJ1-2; tentative D call: TRBD1 (5 bases). Germline CDR1 and CDR2: SNHLY and FYNNEI. V was clipped by 6 bases and J by 6 bases, with 17 bases between them. The length of the CDR3 is 14 residues. The CDR3 here is CASSRGRTVDGYTF. The CDR3 nucleotides are TGTGCCAGCAGCCGGGGACGTACCGTCGATGGCTACACCTTC. Based on the CDR3 plus reference TRBV2 and TRBJ1-2, the full variable domain is EPEVTQTPSHQVTQMGQEVILRCVPISNHLYFYWYRQILGQKVEFLVSFYNNEISEKSEIFDDQFSVERPDGSNFTLKIRSTKLEDSAMYFCASSRGRTVDGYTFGSGTRLTVV.

The J gene is TRBJ2-7, the V gene TRBV18; the D call may be TRBD1 or TRBD2 (5 bases each). Trimming pared 1 base from V and 6 bases from J, leaving 13 bases between. This CDR3 is 14 amino acids long. Germline V lookup: CDR1 KGHSH, CDR2 LQKENI. In DNA form, the CDR3 reads TGTGCCAGCTCACCACGGGACGGAGGCTTCGAGCAGTACTTC. It yields the protein CASSPRDGGFEQYF.

The J gene is TRBJ1-5, the V gene TRBV5-4, with D tentatively TRBD1 (5 bases). The CDR3 contains 15 residues. Trimming took 0 bases from V and 7 from J, leaving 14 bases between them. Germline CDR1 SGHNT, CDR2 YYREEE (reference sequence). CDR3 sequence: CASSLGADRDQPQHF. The CDR3 DNA reads as TGTGCCAGCAGCTTGGGGGCGGACCGGGACCAGCCCCAGCATTTT.

The rearrangement joins TRBV7-3 to TRBJ2-1; 9 bases align to TRBD2. The CDR3 has 16 residues. The V segment lost 5 bases and the J segment 5 bases; nucleotides outside the gene matches: 10. Germline-derived CDR1 and CDR2 are SGHTA and FQGTGA. For the CDR3, the DNA is TGTGCCAGCAGCCTCCGGTTAGCGGGAGTAGACAATGAGCAGTTCTTC. Translated, it gives CASSLRLAGVDNEQFF.

V and J are TRBV15 and TRBJ2-5; 10 positions agree with TRBD2. The CDR3 totals 18 residues. Trimming removed 0 bases from V and 4 bases from J; junction bases left unmatched: 11. CDR1 LNHNV and CDR2 YYDKDF come from the germline V gene (reference sequence). CDR3: CATSRDQAGGSLAETQYF. The CDR3, as DNA: TGTGCCACCAGCAGAGATCAAGCGGGAGGGTCCTTAGCAGAGACCCAGTACTTC.

The gene calls are TRBV7-6 and TRBJ1-5, with unresolved D. Germline V gives CDR1 SGHVS, CDR2 FNYEAQ. CDR3 length equals 14 residues. Trimming left V 1 base short and J 4 bases short, with 8 bases between. The CDR3 DNA follows: TGTGCCAGCAGCTTAGACGGGCCTAATCAGCCCCAGCATTTT. Its translation: CASSLDGPNQPQHF.

This chain uses TRBV18 with TRBJ2-1; 13 bases align to TRBD2. The CDR3 is 17 residues long. With 3 bases clipped from V and 6 bases from J, the junction kept 8 bases outside the gene matches. CDR1 and CDR2 (germline): KGHSH, LQKENI. CDR3 region: CASSPRTSGSLGNEQFF. As DNA, the CDR3 is TGTGCCAGCTCACCCAGGACTAGCGGGAGTTTGGGCAATGAGCAGTTCTTC.

The gene calls are TRBV5-6 and TRBJ2-1, with 11 bases identical to TRBD2. Germline-derived CDR1 and CDR2 are SGHDT and YYEEEE. After removal of 2 bases from V and 10 bases from J, the junction contained 14 bases not matched to a gene. This CDR3 has 17 amino acids. The CDR3 sequence: CASSFQGALAGVREQFF. The CDR3 DNA reads as TGTGCCAGCAGCTTCCAGGGAGCACTAGCGGGAGTAAGGGAGCAGTTCTTC.

The rearrangement joins TRBV7-3 to TRBJ2-2, with 7 positions matching TRBD1. Germline CDR1 and CDR2: SGHTA and FQGTGA. V trimming: 2 bases; J trimming: 0 bases; junction bases outside the gene matches: 3. The CDR3 has 16 residues. The DNA for the CDR3 is TGTGCCAGCAGCTTAGGGGGACAGTCGAACACCGGGGAGCTGTTTTTT. Translated: CASSLGGQSNTGELFF.

The chain carries TRBV4-1 and TRBJ2-2; 8 bases fit TRBD2. The V gene end was trimmed by 2 bases and the J gene end by 2 bases; junction bases not matched to a gene: 7. The CDR3 runs 17 residues. CDR1 and CDR2 from the germline V gene are MGHRA and YSYEKL. The CDR3 loop is CASSQHDSGANTGELFF. In nucleotides, the CDR3 is TGCGCCAGCAGCCAACATGATAGCGGGGCCAACACCGGGGAGCTGTTTTTT.

The chain combines TRBV19 with TRBJ2-1, with TRBD2 identical over 8 bases. This CDR3 region has 15 residues. CDR1 is LNHDA, CDR2 SQIVND, per germline (reference sequence). V was clipped by 2 bases and J by 5 bases; unmatched bases: 5. As DNA, the CDR3 is TGTGCCAGTAGTATACGCGGGAGGTTCAACAATGAGCAGTTCTTC. Amino acid sequence: CASSIRGRFNNEQFF.

V gene TRBV18 combines with J gene TRBJ2-7; 7 nucleotides agree with TRBD1. The CDR3 runs to 15 residues. Trimming removed 0 bases from V and 6 bases from J; junction bases left unmatched: 8. CDR1 and CDR2 from the germline V gene are KGHSH and LQKENI. CDR3 loop: CASSPPDREGIEQYF. In DNA, the CDR3 is TGTGCCAGCTCACCACCTGACAGGGAAGGGATCGAGCAGTACTTC.

The chain links TRBV29-1 to TRBJ2-7; 8 nucleotides match TRBD1. The germline gives CDR1 SQVTM, CDR2 ANQGSEA. CDR3 size: 14 residues. V gave up 6 bases and J gave up 0 bases; unmatched junction bases: 7. The CDR3 DNA sequence: TGCAGCGTGAGGGGACAGGTCGGCTCCTACGAGCAGTACTTC. It yields the protein CSVRGQVGSYEQYF.

The chain links TRBV5-1 to TRBJ2-1; tentative D call: TRBD2 (6 bases). Deletions cut 2 bases from V and 4 bases from J, with 7 bases between. Germline assignment: CDR1 SGHRS and CDR2 YFSETQ. The CDR3 contains 13 residues. CDR3 DNA sequence: TGCGCCAGCAGCTTTCGGGAGTACAATGAGCAGTTCTTC. As protein: CASSFREYNEQFF.

This sequence joins TRBV23-1 and TRBJ1-1; TRBD1 aligns across 9 bases. TRBV23-1 counts as an open reading frame of uncertain function. V was pared by 3 bases and J by 6 bases, with 14 bases of the junction left unmatched. The length of the CDR3 is 17 residues. The CDR3 sequence is CASSQSHWTGVNAEAFF. In DNA form, the CDR3 reads TGCGCCAGCAGTCAGTCACATTGGACAGGGGTCAACGCTGAAGCTTTCTTT.

V is TRBV9 and J is TRBJ1-2; D unclear. The CDR3 is 13 residues long. V was shortened by 3 bases and J by 8 bases, with 14 bases between the two germline ends. The germline V gene has CDR1 SGDLS and CDR2 YYNGEE. The CDR3 loop is CASSDGTFVGYTF. The CDR3 nucleotides are TGTGCCAGCAGCGACGGAACTTTCGTCGGCTACACCTTC.

The chain employs TRBV3-1 (or the pseudogene TRBV3-2) and TRBJ1-3, with a tentative D call TRBD1 (5 bases). This CDR3 has 15 residues. Germline-derived CDR1 and CDR2 are LGHDT and YNNKEL (reference sequence). V gave up 0 bases and J gave up 4 bases, with 10 bases separating them. The CDR3 DNA is TGTGCCAGCAGCCAAGATGGGGGTGGCGGAAACACCATATATTTT. This gives the protein CASSQDGGGGNTIYF.

The gene calls are TRBV7-8 and TRBJ2-5, with D perhaps matching TRBD1 or TRBD2 (5 bases each). V shed 6 bases and J shed 5 bases, with 13 bases lying between them. The length of the CDR3 is 13 residues. Germline V lookup: CDR1 SGHVS, CDR2 FQNEAQ. The chain's CDR3 is CASSRDPQETQYF. The CDR3, as DNA: TGTGCCAGCAGTAGGGACCCACAGGAGACCCAGTACTTC.

This clone appeared once. The genes are TRBV7-2 and TRBJ1-5, with TRBD1 matching over 7 bases. V gave up 1 base and J gave up 3 bases; unmatched junction bases: 9. CDR1 is SGHTA and CDR2 is FQGNSA in the germline V gene. The CDR3 has 17 amino acids. The CDR3 sequence is CASSLDQGTEYNQPQHF. DNA for the CDR3: TGTGCCAGCAGCTTAGATCAGGGGACAGAGTACAATCAGCCCCAGCATTTT. Using reference TRBV7-2 and TRBJ1-5 for the parts outside the CDR3, the full variable domain is GAGVSQSPSNKVTEKGKDVELRCDPISGHTALYWYRQSLGQGLEFLIYFQGNSAPDKSGLPSDRFSAERTGGSVSTLTIQRTQQEDSAVYLCASSLDQGTEYNQPQHFGDGTRLSIL.

The chain uses TRBV2 and TRBJ1-2; TRBD1 matches 11 bases. The germline V gene encodes CDR1 SNHLY and CDR2 FYNNEI. Losses at the gene ends were 6 bases for V and 4 bases for J; bases not matched to a gene: 10. The CDR3 consists of 16 residues. The chain's CDR3 is CASRQDRGRTTYGYTF. The CDR3 nucleotides are TGTGCCAGCAGACAGGACAGGGGGCGAACCACCTATGGCTACACCTTC.

This chain uses TRBV28 with TRBJ2-7, with 15 bases lining up with TRBD2. The junction had 9 bases not matched to a gene; V was cut back by 5 bases and J by 7 bases. The CDR3 runs to 16 residues. Per germline, CDR1 MDHEN and CDR2 SYDVKM. In DNA, the CDR3 is TGTGCCAGCAGTGTACTGGGACTAGCGGGAGGCCTAGAGCAGTACTTC. The encoded protein is CASSVLGLAGGLEQYF.

In this sample, this clone turned up once. The rearrangement uses TRBV29-1 and TRBJ2-7; 9 bases map to TRBD1. CDR1 is SQVTM and CDR2 is ANQGSEA in the germline V gene. V shed 8 bases and J 2 bases; nucleotides not matched to a gene: 4. The CDR3 is 12 residues long. The CDR3 bases are TGCAGCACCCGACAGGGGGCCTACGAGCAGTACTTC. This sequence encodes CSTRQGAYEQYF.

The chain employs TRBV10-3 and TRBJ1-2; D is unresolved. The germline CDR1 and CDR2 sequences are ENHRY and SYGVKD. The germline V and J ends were trimmed by 2 bases and 4 bases, with 14 bases remaining between them. The CDR3 covers 15 residues. The CDR3: CAISEGLLVFYGYTF. The DNA of the CDR3 is TGTGCCATCAGTGAGGGTCTGTTGGTATTCTATGGCTACACCTTC.

This chain joins TRBV7-2 and TRBJ2-6; TRBD1 agrees at 9 bases. The CDR3 loop spans 17 amino acids. With V trimmed by 7 bases and J by 0 bases, 7 bases remained unmatched. CDR1 and CDR2 from the germline V gene are SGHTA and FQGNSA. CDR3 in DNA: TGTGCCAGCATTCCGGGACAGGGTAACTCTGGGGCCAACGTCCTGACTTTC. It specifies CASIPGQGNSGANVLTF.

V usage is TRBV7-3 and J usage is TRBJ2-1; D uncertain. V was trimmed by 5 bases and J by 9 bases, leaving 14 bases between them. This CDR3 has 13 amino acids. The V gene's germline CDR1 is SGHTA and CDR2 FQGTGA. This CDR3 is CASSPSLFGEQFF. DNA for the CDR3: TGTGCCAGCAGCCCTTCCTTATTCGGTGAGCAGTTCTTC.

The V call is TRBV5-1, the J call TRBJ2-7; D may be TRBD1 or TRBD2 (5 bases each). Germline V gives CDR1 SGHRS, CDR2 YFSETQ. V lost 5 bases and J lost 4, with 16 bases in between. CDR3 length equals 14 residues. Here the CDR3 DNA reads TGCGCCAGCAGTGATGGACGGGGCGAGTACGAGCAGTACTTC. Its protein is CASSDGRGEYEQYF.

This clone showed up just a few times. The chain employs TRBV7-2 and TRBJ2-7; D tentatively reads TRBD1 or TRBD2 (5 bases each). CDR3 length: 15 residues. Trimming cost V 1 base and J 1 base, with 11 bases left between them. Per germline, CDR1 SGHTA and CDR2 FQGNSA. CDR3 residues: CASSLGGIGSYEQYF. CDR3 coding DNA: TGTGCCAGCAGCTTAGGGGGGATAGGATCCTACGAGCAGTACTTC.